Listed below are T cell receptor beta chains from one sample, sequenced in a study of CD8 T cells in ankylosing spondylitis. TCRdb re-called the 5' RACE reads with MiXCR, one entry per CDR3 protein. The sample records 200,000 to 300,000 distinct CDR3 sequences, approximately 9% being singletons. The specimen was blood, either unsorted or a sorted T cell fraction (not recorded which). The receptors here all came from a male donor with ankylosing spondylitis or in good health (not recorded which). Both conserved end residues are part of each CDR3. Fields, in order: J gene, V gene, CDR3 protein.

TRBJ2-1 TRBV6-1 CASTALSGIEQFF
TRBJ1-2 TRBV19 CASRVSGSAYGYTF
TRBJ2-5 TRBV7-3 CASSSSPGETQYF
TRBJ2-1 TRBV20-1 CSARDPTGAYNEQFF
TRBJ1-5 TRBV7-8 CASQKGGSNQPQHF
TRBJ2-7 TRBV14 CASSQDGTSGAYEQYF
TRBJ2-3 TRBV5-1 CASSLGFSGRTTDTQYF
TRBJ2-1 TRBV4-3 CASSLRAGVGGYNEQFF
TRBJ2-1 TRBV18 CASSPQEREQFF
TRBJ2-2 TRBV29-1 CSVEGLGELFF
TRBJ1-1 TRBV7-8 CASSLSRRLNTEAFF
TRBJ1-1 TRBV18 CASSHRLRDRGMNTEAFF
TRBJ1-1 TRBV20-1 CSAFPLEAFF
TRBJ1-1 TRBV30 CACYAEGVGEAFF
TRBJ1-1 TRBV10-3 CAISDPGQGNTEAFF
TRBJ1-2 TRBV5-1 CASRRQGSLYGYTF